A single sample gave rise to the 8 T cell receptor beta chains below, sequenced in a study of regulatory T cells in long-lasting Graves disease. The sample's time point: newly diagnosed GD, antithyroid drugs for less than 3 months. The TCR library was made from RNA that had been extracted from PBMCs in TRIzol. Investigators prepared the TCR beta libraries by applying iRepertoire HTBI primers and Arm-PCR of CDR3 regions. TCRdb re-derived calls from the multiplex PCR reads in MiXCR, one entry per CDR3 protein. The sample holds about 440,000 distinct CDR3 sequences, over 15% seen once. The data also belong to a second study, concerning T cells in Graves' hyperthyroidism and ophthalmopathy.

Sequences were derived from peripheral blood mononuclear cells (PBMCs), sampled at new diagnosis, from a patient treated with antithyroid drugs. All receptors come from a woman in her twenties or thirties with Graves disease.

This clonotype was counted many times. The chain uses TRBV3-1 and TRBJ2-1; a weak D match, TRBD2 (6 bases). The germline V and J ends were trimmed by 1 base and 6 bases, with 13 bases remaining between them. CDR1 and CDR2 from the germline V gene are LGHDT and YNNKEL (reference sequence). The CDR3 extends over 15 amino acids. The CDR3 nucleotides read TGTGCCAGCAGCCAAGGTCGGGACTTCATCAATGAGCAGTTCTTC. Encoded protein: CASSQGRDFINEQFF.

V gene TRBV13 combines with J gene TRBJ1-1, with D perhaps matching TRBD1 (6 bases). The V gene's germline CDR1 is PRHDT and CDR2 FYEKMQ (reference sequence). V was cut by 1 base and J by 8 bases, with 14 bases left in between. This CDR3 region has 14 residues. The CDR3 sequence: CASSLDNRVPEAFF. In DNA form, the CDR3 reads TGTGCCAGCAGCTTAGATAACAGGGTTCCCGAAGCTTTCTTT.

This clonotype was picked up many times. The CDR3 region has the DNA TGTGCCAGCAGCCCCCCTAATAGCGTTTCCTACAATGAGCAGTTCTTC. Translating gives CASSPPNSVSYNEQFF. This sequence joins TRBV7-6 and TRBJ2-1; the D gene is possibly TRBD2 (5 bases). Germline CDR1 and CDR2: SGHVS and FNYEAQ. Trimming cost V 5 bases and J 1 base, with 15 bases left between them. The CDR3 is 16 residues long.

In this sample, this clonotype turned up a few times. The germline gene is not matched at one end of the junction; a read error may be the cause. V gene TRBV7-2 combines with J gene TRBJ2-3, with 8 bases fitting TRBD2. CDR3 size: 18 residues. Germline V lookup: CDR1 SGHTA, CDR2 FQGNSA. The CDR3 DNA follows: TGCGCCAGCAGCCAAGAGGCGGGGGGTAGCGGGTTCACAGATACGCAGTATTTT. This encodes CASSQEAGGSGFTDTQYF.

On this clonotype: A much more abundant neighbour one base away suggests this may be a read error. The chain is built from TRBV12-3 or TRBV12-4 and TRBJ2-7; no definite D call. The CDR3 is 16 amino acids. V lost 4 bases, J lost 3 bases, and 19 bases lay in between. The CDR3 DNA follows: TGTGCCAGCAGTTCGGGTATGGCGAGAGGTTTCTACGAGCAGTACTTC. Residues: CASSSGMARGFYEQYF.

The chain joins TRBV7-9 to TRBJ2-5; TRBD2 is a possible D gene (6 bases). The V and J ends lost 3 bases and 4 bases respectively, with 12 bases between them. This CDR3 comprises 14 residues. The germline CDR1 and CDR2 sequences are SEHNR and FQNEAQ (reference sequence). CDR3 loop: CASSFGSGRETQYF. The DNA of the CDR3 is TGTGCCAGCAGCTTCGGGAGTGGCCGAGAGACCCAGTACTTC. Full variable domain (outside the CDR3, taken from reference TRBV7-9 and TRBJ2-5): DTGVSQNPRHKITKRGQNVTFRCDPISEHNRLYWYRQTLGQGPEFLTYFQNEAQLEKSRLLSDRFSAERPKGSFSTLEIQRTEQGDSAMYLCASSFGSGRETQYFGPGTRLLVL.

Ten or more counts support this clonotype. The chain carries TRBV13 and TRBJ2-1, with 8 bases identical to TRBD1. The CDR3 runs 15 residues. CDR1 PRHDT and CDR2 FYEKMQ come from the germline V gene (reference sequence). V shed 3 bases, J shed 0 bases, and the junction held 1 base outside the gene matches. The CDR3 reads CASSFGQGSYNEQFF. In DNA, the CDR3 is TGTGCCAGCAGCTTCGGACAGGGCTCCTACAATGAGCAGTTCTTC.

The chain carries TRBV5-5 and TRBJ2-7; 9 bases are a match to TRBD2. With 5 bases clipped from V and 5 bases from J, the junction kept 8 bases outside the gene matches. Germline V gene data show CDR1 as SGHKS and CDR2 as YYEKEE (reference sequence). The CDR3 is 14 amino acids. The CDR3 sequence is CASRGLAGKDEQYF. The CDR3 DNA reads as TGTGCCAGCAGGGGGCTAGCGGGAAAGGACGAGCAGTACTTC.